These 16 T cell receptor beta chains were sequenced from one sample in a study of CD4+ T cells in melanoma. Here immunoSEQ multiplex PCR was the method, and the copy in TCRdb shows in-frame clones only, minus some. The sample carries 120,000 to 150,000 clones, 85% to 95% recorded once. These receptors were obtained from a human donor with melanoma.

This chain links TRBV2 with TRBJ1-2; 8 nucleotides align to TRBD1. With 6 bases clipped from V and 7 bases from J, the junction kept 13 bases outside the gene matches. From germline, CDR1 is SNHLY and CDR2 FYNNEI. The CDR3 covers 15 residues. CDR3 amino acids: CASSPDRVEFGGYTF. As DNA, the CDR3 is TGTGCCAGCAGCCCGGACAGGGTCGAATTCGGTGGCTACACCTTC.

CDR3 region: CASSGRGGGAISGNEQFF. CDR3 DNA sequence: TGTGCCAGCAGTGGGCGGGGCGGGGGGGCCATTAGCGGCAATGAGCAGTTCTTC. The chain recombines TRBV27 with TRBJ2-1; 9 bases are shared with TRBD2. The CDR3 runs to 18 residues. Trimming removed 5 bases from V and 6 bases from J; junction bases left unmatched: 17. Germline V gene lookup returns CDR1 MNHEY and CDR2 SMNVEV (reference sequence).

The chain has TRBV27 and TRBJ2-7, with 7 bases fitting TRBD2. The V gene end was trimmed by 5 bases and the J gene end by 2 bases; junction bases not matched to a gene: 6. Germline CDR1 MNHEY, CDR2 SMNVEV (reference sequence). The CDR3 loop spans 14 amino acids. The DNA for the CDR3 is TGTGCCAGCAGTCGCAACGGGGGGACCTACGAGCAGTACTTC. Translation: CASSRNGGTYEQYF.

This chain joins TRBV7-3 and TRBJ2-3, with 8 nucleotides matching TRBD2. Trimming cost V 2 bases and J 4 bases; bases outside gene matches: 2. The CDR3 length is 14 residues. Germline lookup yields CDR1 SGHTA and CDR2 FQGTGA. DNA for the CDR3: TGTGCCAGCAGCTTAGTCGGGGGGGCAGATACGCAGTATTTT. As protein: CASSLVGGADTQYF.

This sequence joins TRBV5-5 and TRBJ2-1; no clear D. In germline, CDR1 is SGHKS, CDR2 YYEKEE (reference sequence). The length of the CDR3 is 11 residues. Trimming removed 2 bases from V and 6 bases from J, with 3 bases in between. CDR3 DNA sequence: TGTGCCAGCAGCTTTCGCAATGAGCAGTTCTTC. Encoded protein: CASSFRNEQFF. The variable domain in full, completed from reference TRBV5-5 and TRBJ2-1, reads DAGVTQSPTHLIKTRGQQVTLRCSPISGHKSVSWYQQVLGQGPQFIFQYYEKEERGRGNFPDRFSARQFPNYSSELNVNALLLGDSALYLCASSFRNEQFFGPGTRLTVL.

The CDR3 reads CASSILGGSTDTQYF. CDR3 in DNA: TGTGCCAGCAGTATCCTTGGGGGAAGCACAGATACGCAGTATTTT. This rearrangement joins TRBV7-2 to TRBJ2-3, with D perhaps TRBD1 or TRBD2 (5 bases each). The CDR3 is 15 residues long. The V and J ends lost 6 bases and 0 bases respectively, with 13 bases between them. The germline gives CDR1 SGHTA, CDR2 FQGNSA.

This rearrangement joins TRBV7-3 to TRBJ2-1, with D possibly being TRBD2 (5 bases). Germline values: CDR1 SGHTA, CDR2 FQGTGA. The CDR3 contains 14 residues. V was clipped by 0 bases and J by 6 bases, with 9 bases between them. CDR3 in amino acids: CASSLTPGSNEQFF. CDR3 nucleotide sequence: TGTGCCAGCAGCTTAACACCGGGGAGCAATGAGCAGTTCTTC.

The genes are TRBV9 and TRBJ2-7; 8 bases map to TRBD1. The ends lost 0 bases at V and 1 base at J; junction bases unmatched: 3. The germline V gene encodes CDR1 SGDLS and CDR2 YYNGEE. The CDR3 covers 15 residues. The CDR3 reads CASSVEGTGSYEQYF. Here the CDR3 DNA reads TGTGCCAGCAGCGTAGAGGGGACAGGATCCTACGAGCAGTACTTC.

The chain carries TRBV6-1 and TRBJ1-1; D is possibly TRBD1 (6 bases). The length of the CDR3 is 13 residues. Trimming stripped 10 bases from V and 5 bases from J, with 17 bases between. The germline V gene has CDR1 MNHNS and CDR2 SASEGT. The CDR3 spells CATDRIRRTEAFF. DNA for the CDR3: TGTGCCACAGACAGGATACGACGAACTGAAGCTTTCTTT.

CDR3 in amino acids: CAVIPGGSYNEQFF. As DNA, the CDR3 is TGTGCCGTAATCCCGGGGGGATCCTACAATGAGCAGTTCTTC. The J gene is TRBJ2-1, the V gene TRBV6-1; TRBD2 matches 7 bases. CDR3 size: 14 residues. J lost 1 base, V lost 11 bases, and 8 bases had no gene match. From germline, CDR1 is MNHNS and CDR2 SASEGT.

This clone was found once. The rearrangement joins TRBV7-8 to TRBJ1-2; 8 bases align to TRBD1. Germline V lookup: CDR1 SGHVS, CDR2 FQNEAQ. After removal of 1 base from V and 12 bases from J, the junction contained 10 bases not matched to a gene. The CDR3 is 14 residues long. The CDR3: CASSLGPDRELDTF. CDR3 coding DNA: TGTGCCAGCAGCTTAGGACCGGACAGGGAATTGGACACCTTC.

Here the CDR3 reads CASSFGGLAGGLSTDTQYF. In DNA, the CDR3 is TGTGCCAGCAGTTTCGGGGGACTAGCGGGGGGGCTTAGCACAGATACGCAGTATTTT. This chain uses TRBV27 with TRBJ2-3; TRBD2 matches at 16 bases. Germline CDR1 reads MNHEY; CDR2 reads SMNVEV (reference sequence). This CDR3 comprises 19 residues. The V segment lost 3 bases and the J segment 0 bases; nucleotides outside the gene matches: 6.

V usage is TRBV7-3 and J usage is TRBJ2-5, with D perhaps TRBD2 (5 bases). CDR3 length equals 14 residues. The V gene's germline CDR1 is SGHTA and CDR2 FQGTGA. The V gene lost 5 bases and the J gene lost 5 bases, with 15 bases spanning the gap. The CDR3 DNA sequence: TGTGCCAGCAGCCTGGTCGGAGGCAGGGAGACCCAGTACTTC. Translating gives CASSLVGGRETQYF.

The V gene is TRBV5-1, the J gene TRBJ2-3; possible D gene TRBD2, 6 bases. The V end was cut by 1 base, the J end by 4 bases, with 10 bases between. The CDR3 is 14 residues long. Germline V gives CDR1 SGHRS, CDR2 YFSETQ. As DNA, the CDR3 is TGCGCCAGCAGCTTGAGGTCTAGCGCAGATACGCAGTATTTT. It codes for CASSLRSSADTQYF.

The chain recombines TRBV5-1 with TRBJ2-7; TRBD2 might be the D (6 bases). Germline V lookup: CDR1 SGHRS, CDR2 YFSETQ. V was shortened by 5 bases and J by 5 bases, with 17 bases between the two germline ends. The CDR3 is 14 amino acids. The CDR3 reads CASSLPGLVHEQYF. CDR3 sequence (DNA): TGCGCCAGCAGTTTACCGGGACTCGTCCACGAGCAGTACTTC.

CDR3 loop: CASSGGQGSYEQYF. In DNA form, the CDR3 reads TGTGCCAGCAGCGGGGGACAGGGGTCCTACGAGCAGTACTTC. The chain is built from TRBV9 and TRBJ2-7; 10 bases agree with TRBD1. The CDR3 extends over 14 amino acids. Germline V gene lookup returns CDR1 SGDLS and CDR2 YYNGEE. V shed 3 bases, J shed 1 base, and the junction held 1 base outside the gene matches.